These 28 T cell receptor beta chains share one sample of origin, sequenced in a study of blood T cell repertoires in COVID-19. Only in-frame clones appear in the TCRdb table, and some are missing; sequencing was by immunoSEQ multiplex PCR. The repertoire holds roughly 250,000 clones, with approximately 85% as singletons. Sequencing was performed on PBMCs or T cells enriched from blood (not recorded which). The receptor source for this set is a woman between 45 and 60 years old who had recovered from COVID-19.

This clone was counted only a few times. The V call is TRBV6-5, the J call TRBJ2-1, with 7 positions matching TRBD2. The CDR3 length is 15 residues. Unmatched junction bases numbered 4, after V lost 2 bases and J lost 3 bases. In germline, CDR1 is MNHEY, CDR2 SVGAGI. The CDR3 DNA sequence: TGTGCCAGCAGTTACCGCGGGAGTAACTACAATGAGCAGTTCTTC. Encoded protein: CASSYRGSNYNEQFF.

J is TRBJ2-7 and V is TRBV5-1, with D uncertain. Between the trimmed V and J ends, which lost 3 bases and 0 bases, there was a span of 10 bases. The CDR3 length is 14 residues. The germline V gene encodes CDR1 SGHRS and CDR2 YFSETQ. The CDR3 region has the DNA TGCGCCAGCAGCTCTTCCCCGGGCTCCTACGAGCAGTACTTC. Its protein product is CASSSSPGSYEQYF.

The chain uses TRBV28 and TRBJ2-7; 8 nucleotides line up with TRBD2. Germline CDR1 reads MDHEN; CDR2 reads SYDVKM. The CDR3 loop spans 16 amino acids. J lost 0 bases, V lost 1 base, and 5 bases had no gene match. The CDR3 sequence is CASSLSSGGGSYEQYF. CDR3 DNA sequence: TGTGCCAGCAGTTTATCCTCCGGGGGGGGCTCCTACGAGCAGTACTTC.

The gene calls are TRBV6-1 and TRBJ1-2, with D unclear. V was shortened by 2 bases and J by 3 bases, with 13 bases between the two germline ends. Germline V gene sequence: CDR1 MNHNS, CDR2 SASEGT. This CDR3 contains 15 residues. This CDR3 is CASSEIEGFDYGYTF. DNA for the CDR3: TGTGCCAGCAGTGAAATCGAGGGCTTTGACTATGGCTACACCTTC.

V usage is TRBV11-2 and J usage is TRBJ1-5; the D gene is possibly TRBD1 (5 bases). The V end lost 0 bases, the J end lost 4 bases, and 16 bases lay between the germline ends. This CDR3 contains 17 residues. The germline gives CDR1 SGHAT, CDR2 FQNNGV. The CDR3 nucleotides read TGTGCCAGCAGCTTAGATAATGCGGGACCGCCTAATCAGCCCCAGCATTTT. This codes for CASSLDNAGPPNQPQHF.

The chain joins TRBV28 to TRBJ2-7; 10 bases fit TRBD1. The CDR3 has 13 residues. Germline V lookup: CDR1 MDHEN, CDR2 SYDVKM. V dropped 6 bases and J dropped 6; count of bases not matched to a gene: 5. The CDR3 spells CASRGQGTSEQYF. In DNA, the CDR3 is TGTGCCAGCAGGGGACAGGGGACTTCCGAGCAGTACTTC. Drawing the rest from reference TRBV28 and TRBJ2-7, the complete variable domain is DVKVTQSSRYLVKRTGEKVFLECVQDMDHENMFWYRQDPGLGLRLIYFSYDVKMKEKGDIPEGYSVSREKKERFSLILESASTNQTSMYLCASRGQGTSEQYFGPGTRLTVT.

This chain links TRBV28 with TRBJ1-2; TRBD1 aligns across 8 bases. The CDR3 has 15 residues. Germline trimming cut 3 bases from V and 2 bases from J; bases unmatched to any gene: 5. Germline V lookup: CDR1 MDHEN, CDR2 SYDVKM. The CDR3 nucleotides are TGTGCCAGCAGTTTCCCGGGACAGGCAAACTATGGCTACACCTTC. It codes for CASSFPGQANYGYTF.

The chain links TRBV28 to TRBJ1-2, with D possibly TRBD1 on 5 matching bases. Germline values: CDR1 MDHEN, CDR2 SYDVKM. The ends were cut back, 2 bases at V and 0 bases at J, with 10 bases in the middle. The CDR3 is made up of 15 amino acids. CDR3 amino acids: CASSLIGVANYGYTF. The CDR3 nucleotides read TGTGCCAGCAGTTTAATAGGGGTAGCTAACTATGGCTACACCTTC.

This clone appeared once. The DNA for the CDR3 is TGTGCCAGCACCCCCTGCTCCCGGGGACAGGGGGAGGTTAGCAATCAGCCCCAGCATTTT. Translation gives CASTPCSRGQGEVSNQPQHF. The chain links TRBV6-7 to TRBJ1-5, with 11 bases identical to TRBD1. TRBV6-7 is assigned to the ORF class and has an uncertain function. The CDR3 runs to 20 residues. V was pared by 7 bases and J by 0 bases, with 17 bases of the junction left unmatched.

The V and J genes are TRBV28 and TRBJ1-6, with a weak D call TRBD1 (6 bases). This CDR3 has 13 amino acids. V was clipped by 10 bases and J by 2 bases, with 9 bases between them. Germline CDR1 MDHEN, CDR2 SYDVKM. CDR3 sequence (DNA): TGTGCCACCGGGACAACCTATAATTCACCCCTCCACTTT. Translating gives CATGTTYNSPLHF.

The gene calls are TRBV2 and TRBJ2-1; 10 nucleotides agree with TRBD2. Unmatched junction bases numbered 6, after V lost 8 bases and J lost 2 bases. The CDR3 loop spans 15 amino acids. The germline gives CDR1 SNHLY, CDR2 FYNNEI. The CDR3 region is CASCILAGTYNEQFF. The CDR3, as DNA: TGTGCCAGCTGTATACTAGCGGGAACCTACAATGAGCAGTTCTTC.

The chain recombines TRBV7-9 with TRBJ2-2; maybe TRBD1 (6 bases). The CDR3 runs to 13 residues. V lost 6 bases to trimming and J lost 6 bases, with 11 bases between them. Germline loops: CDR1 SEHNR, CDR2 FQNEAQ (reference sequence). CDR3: CASRLRGPGELFF. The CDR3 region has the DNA TGTGCCAGCAGGCTCAGGGGCCCCGGGGAGCTGTTTTTT. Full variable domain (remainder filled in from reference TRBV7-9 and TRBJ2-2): DTGVSQNPRHKITKRGQNVTFRCDPISEHNRLYWYRQTLGQGPEFLTYFQNEAQLEKSRLLSDRFSAERPKGSFSTLEIQRTEQGDSAMYLCASRLRGPGELFFGEGSRLTVL.

CDR3 loop: CAISGTIQKSGSINTQYF. In nucleotides, the CDR3 is TGTGCCATCAGTGGGACCATACAAAAGAGCGGGAGTATAAATACGCAGTATTTT. The chain combines TRBV10-3 with TRBJ2-3; TRBD2 aligns across 8 bases. The CDR3 is 18 amino acids. From germline, CDR1 is ENHRY and CDR2 SYGVKD. The V segment lost 4 bases and the J segment 7 bases; nucleotides outside the gene matches: 19.

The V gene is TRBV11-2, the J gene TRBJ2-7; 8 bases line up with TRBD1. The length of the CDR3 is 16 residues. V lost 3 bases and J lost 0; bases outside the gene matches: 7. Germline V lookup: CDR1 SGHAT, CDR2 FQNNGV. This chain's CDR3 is CASSLFPGTGSYEQYF. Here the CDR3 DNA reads TGTGCCAGCAGCTTGTTCCCCGGGACAGGCTCCTACGAGCAGTACTTC. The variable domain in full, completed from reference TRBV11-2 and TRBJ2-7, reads EAGVAQSPRYKIIEKRQSVAFWCNPISGHATLYWYQQILGQGPKLLIQFQNNGVVDDSQLPKDRFSAERLKGVDSTLKIQPAKLEDSAVYLCASSLFPGTGSYEQYFGPGTRLTVT.

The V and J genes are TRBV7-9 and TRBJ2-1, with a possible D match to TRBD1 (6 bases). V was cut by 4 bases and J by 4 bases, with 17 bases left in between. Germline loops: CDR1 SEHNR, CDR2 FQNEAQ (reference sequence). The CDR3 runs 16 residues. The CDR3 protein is CASSWGPGQPYNEQFF. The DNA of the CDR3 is TGTGCCAGCAGCTGGGGACCGGGACAACCTTACAATGAGCAGTTCTTC.

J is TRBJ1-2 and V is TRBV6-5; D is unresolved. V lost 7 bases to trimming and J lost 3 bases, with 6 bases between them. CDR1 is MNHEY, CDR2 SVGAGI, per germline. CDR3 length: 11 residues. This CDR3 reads CASNSYYGYTF. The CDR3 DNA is TGTGCCAGCAACAGCTACTATGGCTACACCTTC.

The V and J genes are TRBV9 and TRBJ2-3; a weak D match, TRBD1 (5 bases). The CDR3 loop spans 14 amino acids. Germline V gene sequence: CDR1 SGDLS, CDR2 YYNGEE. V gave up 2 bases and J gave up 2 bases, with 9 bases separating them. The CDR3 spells CASSVGHYTDTQYF. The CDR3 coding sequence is TGTGCCAGCAGCGTTGGACACTACACAGATACGCAGTATTTT. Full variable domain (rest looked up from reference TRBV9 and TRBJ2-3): DSGVTQTPKHLITATGQRVTLRCSPRSGDLSVYWYQQSLDQGLQFLIQYYNGEERAKGNILERFSAQQFPDLHSELNLSSLELGDSALYFCASSVGHYTDTQYFGPGTRLTVL.

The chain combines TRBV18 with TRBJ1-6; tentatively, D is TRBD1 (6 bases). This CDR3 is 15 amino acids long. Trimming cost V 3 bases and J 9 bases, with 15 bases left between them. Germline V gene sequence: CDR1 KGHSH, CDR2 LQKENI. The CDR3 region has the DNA TGTGCCAGCTCACCCGCAGGGGTATTCGGTTCACCCCTCCACTTT. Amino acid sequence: CASSPAGVFGSPLHF.

CDR3 nucleotide sequence: TGTGCCAGCTCACCAGTCAGGGGGCTTCAGCCCCAGCATTTT. Translation: CASSPVRGLQPQHF. The chain uses TRBV18 and TRBJ1-5; TRBD1 matches at 8 bases. The V segment lost 2 bases and the J segment 6 bases; nucleotides outside the gene matches: 3. This CDR3 region has 14 residues. Germline V CDR1 and CDR2: KGHSH, LQKENI.

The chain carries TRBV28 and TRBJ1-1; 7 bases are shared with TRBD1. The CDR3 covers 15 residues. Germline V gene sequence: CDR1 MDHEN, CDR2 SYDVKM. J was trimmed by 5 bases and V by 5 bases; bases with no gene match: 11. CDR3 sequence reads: CASSPTPPGGTEAFF. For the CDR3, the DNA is TGTGCCAGCAGTCCTACGCCCCCAGGGGGGACTGAAGCTTTCTTT.

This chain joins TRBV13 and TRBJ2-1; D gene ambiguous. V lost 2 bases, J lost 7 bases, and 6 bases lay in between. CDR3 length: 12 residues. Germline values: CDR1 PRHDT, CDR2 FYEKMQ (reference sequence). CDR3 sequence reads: CASSLWRNEQFF. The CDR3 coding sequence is TGTGCCAGCAGCTTATGGAGAAATGAGCAGTTCTTC.

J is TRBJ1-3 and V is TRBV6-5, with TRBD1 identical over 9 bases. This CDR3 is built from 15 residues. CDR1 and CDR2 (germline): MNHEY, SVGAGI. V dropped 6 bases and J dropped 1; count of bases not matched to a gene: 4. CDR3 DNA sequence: TGTGCCAGCAGATTACAGGGGGCGTCTGGAAACACCATATATTTT. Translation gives CASRLQGASGNTIYF.

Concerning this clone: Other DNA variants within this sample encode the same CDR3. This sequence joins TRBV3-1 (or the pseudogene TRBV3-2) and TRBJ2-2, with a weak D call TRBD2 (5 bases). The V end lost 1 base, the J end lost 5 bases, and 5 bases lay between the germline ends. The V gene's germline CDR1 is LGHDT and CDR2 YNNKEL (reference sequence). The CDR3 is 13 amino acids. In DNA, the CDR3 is TGTGCCAGCAGCCAAGCGGGAACCGGGGAGCTGTTTTTT. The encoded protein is CASSQAGTGELFF.

The CDR3 region has the DNA TGTGCCAGCAGCCAAGCCGGGACTAGTAACGTCGAGCAGTACTTC. Encoded protein: CASSQAGTSNVEQYF. The gene calls are TRBV14 and TRBJ2-7, with 8 bases aligning to TRBD2. This CDR3 has 15 residues. Germline CDR1 SGHDN, CDR2 FVKESK. V lost 1 base, J lost 6 bases, and 8 bases stayed unmatched.

In DNA, the CDR3 is TGTGCCAGCAGTGCTCAGGTTGAAGAGACCCAGTACTTC. This translates into CASSAQVEETQYF. V and J are TRBV2 and TRBJ2-5; D call uncertain. This CDR3 has 13 residues. With 4 bases removed from V and 3 bases from J, the gap between germline ends came to 9 bases. CDR1 and CDR2 (germline): SNHLY, FYNNEI.

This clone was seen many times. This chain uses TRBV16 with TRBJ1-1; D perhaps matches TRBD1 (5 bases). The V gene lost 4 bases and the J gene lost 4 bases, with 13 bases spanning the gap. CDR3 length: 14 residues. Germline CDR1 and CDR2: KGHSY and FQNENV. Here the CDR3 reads CASSPRSGGTEAFF. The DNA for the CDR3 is TGTGCCAGCAGCCCTCGCAGCGGGGGCACTGAAGCTTTCTTT. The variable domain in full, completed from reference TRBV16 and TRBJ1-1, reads GEEVAQTPKHLVRGEGQKAKLYCAPIKGHSYVFWYQQVLKNEFKFLISFQNENVFDETGMPKERFSAKCLPNSPCSLEIQATKLEDSAVYFCASSPRSGGTEAFFGQGTRLTVV.

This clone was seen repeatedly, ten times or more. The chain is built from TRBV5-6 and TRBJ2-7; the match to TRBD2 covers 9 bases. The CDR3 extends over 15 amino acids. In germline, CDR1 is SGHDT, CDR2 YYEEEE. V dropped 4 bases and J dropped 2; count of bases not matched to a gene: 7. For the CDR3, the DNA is TGTGCCAGCAGCCCGGAGCGGGAGGACCCCTACGAGCAGTACTTC. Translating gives CASSPEREDPYEQYF.

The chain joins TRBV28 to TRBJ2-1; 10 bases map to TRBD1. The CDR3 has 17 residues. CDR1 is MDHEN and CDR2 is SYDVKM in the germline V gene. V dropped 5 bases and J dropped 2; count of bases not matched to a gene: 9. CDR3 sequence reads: CASSKTLGTGAYNEQFF. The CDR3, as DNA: TGTGCCAGCAGTAAAACTCTCGGGACAGGGGCCTACAATGAGCAGTTCTTC.